This entry describes one T cell receptor (beta chain). Profiled with immunoSEQ multiplex PCR; TCRdb holds only in-frame clones, not every one. The sample carries about 80,000 clones, 84% recorded once. The data stem from a study of control samples from healthy donors and cancer patients. Per the germline V gene, CDR1 is KGHDR and CDR2 is SFDVKD. CDR3 length equals 14 residues. Trimming shortened V by 4 bases and J by 9 bases, and 12 bases separated the two germline ends. The sequencing sample was made of PBMCs. The chain has TRBV24-1 and TRBJ1-6; D is uncertain. This sequence originates from a man in his fifties or sixties with head and neck cancer. The CDR3 is CATSDRRTGSPLHF. The CDR3 bases are TGTGCCACCAGTGACCGACGAACGGGTTCACCCCTCCACTTT.